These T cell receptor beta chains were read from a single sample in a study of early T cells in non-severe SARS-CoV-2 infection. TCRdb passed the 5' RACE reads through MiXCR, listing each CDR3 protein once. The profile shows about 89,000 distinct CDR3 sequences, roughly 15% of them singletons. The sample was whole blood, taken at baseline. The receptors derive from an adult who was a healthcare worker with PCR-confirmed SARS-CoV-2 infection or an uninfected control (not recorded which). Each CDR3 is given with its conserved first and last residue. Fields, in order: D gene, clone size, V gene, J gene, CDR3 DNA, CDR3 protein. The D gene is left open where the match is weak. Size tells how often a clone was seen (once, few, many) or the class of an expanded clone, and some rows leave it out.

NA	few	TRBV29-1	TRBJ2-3	TGCAGCGTTGAATCCCCAACAGATACGCAGTATTTT	CSVESPTDTQYF
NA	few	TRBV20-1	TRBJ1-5	TGCAGTGCTAGTGCCAGTGGACTCTCAACGGGTCAGCCCCAGCATTTT	CSASASGLSTGQPQHF
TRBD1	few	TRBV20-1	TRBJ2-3	TGCAGTGCTAGAGTAGGGGACAGGGATACAGATACGCAGTATTTT	CSARVGDRDTDTQYF
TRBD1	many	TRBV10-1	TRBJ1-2	TGCGCCAGCAGCCCGGGAAACAGGGGGCCGAGTGGCTACACCTTC	CASSPGNRGPSGYTF
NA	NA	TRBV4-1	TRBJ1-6	TGCGCCAGCAGCCAAGGGGCCCCGAAGGGACTGCGTTCACCCCTCCACTTT	CASSQGAPKGLRSPLHF
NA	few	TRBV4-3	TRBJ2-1	TGCGCCAGCAGCCAAGACAGGAGGGGGCGGTCGTTCTTC	CASSQDRRGRSFF
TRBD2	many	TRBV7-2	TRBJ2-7	TGTGCCAGCAGTCTGCCGGGACTAGGCGAGCAGTACTTC	CASSLPGLGEQYF
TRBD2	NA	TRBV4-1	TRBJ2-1	TGCGCCAGCAGCAAGGACCGGGGGGGCGATGAGCAGTTCTTC	CASSKDRGGDEQFF
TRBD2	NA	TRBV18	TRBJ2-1	TGTGCCAGCTCACCCGCGGCGGGAGGGGATAATGAGCAGTTCTTC	CASSPAAGGDNEQFF
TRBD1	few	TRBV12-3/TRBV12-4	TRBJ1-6	TGTGCCAGCAGAGGCCGACAGGGGAGGAATTCACCCCTCCACTTT	CASRGRQGRNSPLHF
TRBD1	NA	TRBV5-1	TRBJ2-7	TGCGCCAGCAGCTCGGGACAGACCTCCTACGAGCAGTACTTC	CASSSGQTSYEQYF
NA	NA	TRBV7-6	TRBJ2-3	TGTGCCAGCAGCCTTCAATCAGGGGTACGCACAGATACGCAGTATTTT	CASSLQSGVRTDTQYF
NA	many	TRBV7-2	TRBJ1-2	TGTGCCAGCAGCTTAAGAGCCAGTCTTGACTACACCTTC	CASSLRASLDYTF
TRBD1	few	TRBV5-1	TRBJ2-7	TGCGCCAGCAGATCATGGACAGGGACCGACGAGCAGTACTTC	CASRSWTGTDEQYF
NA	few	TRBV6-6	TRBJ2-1	TGTGCCAGCAGCCCCACCGGGGGTGTCGGACATGAGCAGTTCTTC	CASSPTGGVGHEQFF
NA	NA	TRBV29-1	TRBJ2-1	TGCAGCGTTGAAGGATTTAGGCGGAGTGGCGGCAATGAGCAGTTCTTC	CSVEGFRRSGGNEQFF
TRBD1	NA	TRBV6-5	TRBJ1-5	TGTGCCAGCATCAACAGACAGGGAGGTCGGCCCCAGCATTTT	CASINRQGGRPQHF
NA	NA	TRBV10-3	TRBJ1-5	TGTGCCACGACACCAGCGGTCGGACAGCCCCAGCATTTT	CATTPAVGQPQHF
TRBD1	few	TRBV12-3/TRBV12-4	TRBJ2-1	TGTGCCAGCAGTCCCCGACAGGGGTCCGTTAATGAGCAGTTCTTC	CASSPRQGSVNEQFF
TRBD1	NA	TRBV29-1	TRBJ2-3	TGCAGCGTCTACAGGGGGCAGAGCACAGATACGCAGTATTTT	CSVYRGQSTDTQYF
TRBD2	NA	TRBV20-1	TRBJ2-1	TGCAGTGCTAGCAGCGGGACTAGCGGGTACAATGAGCAGTTCTTC	CSASSGTSGYNEQFF
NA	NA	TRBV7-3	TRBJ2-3	TGTGCCAGCAGCTTTGTCCACCGGCCGGATACGCAGTATTTT	CASSFVHRPDTQYF
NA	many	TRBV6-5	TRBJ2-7	TGTGCCAGCAGTTACTCGGAATCCCAGGGACTCCCGCCCTACGAGCAGTACTTC	CASSYSESQGLPPYEQYF
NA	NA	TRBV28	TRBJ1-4	TGTGCCAGCACCAATCACGGGGAAAAACTGTTTTTT	CASTNHGEKLFF
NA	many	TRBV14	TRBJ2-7	TGTGCCAGCAGCCGGGGACTTCCCTACGAGCAGTACTTC	CASSRGLPYEQYF
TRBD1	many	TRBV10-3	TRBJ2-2	TGTGCCATCAGTGAACCAGACAGGGGAGACACCGGGGAGCTGTTTTTT	CAISEPDRGDTGELFF
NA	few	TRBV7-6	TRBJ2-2	TGTGCCAGCAGCCCTCGGGCGGAGTTCACCGGGGAGCTGTTTTTT	CASSPRAEFTGELFF
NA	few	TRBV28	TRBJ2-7	TGTGCCAGCAGTTTCTCCATGAGCTCCTACGAGCAGTACTTC	CASSFSMSSYEQYF
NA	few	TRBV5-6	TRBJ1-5	TGTGCCAGCAGCCCTGGGGGTGCGCAGCCCCAGCATTTT	CASSPGGAQPQHF
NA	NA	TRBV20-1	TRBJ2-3	TGCAGTCTTCCTCGCGGGGATACGCAGTATTTT	CSLPRGDTQYF
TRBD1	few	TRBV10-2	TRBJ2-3	TGCGCCAGCAGACCCACGGGACAGGGGTATGCAGATACGCAGTATTTT	CASRPTGQGYADTQYF
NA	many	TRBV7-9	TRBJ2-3	TGTGCCAGCAGCGGAGGGCCCGCAGATACGCAGTATTTT	CASSGGPADTQYF
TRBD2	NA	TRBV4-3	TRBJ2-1	TGCGCCAGCAGCCAAGATTTTTGGGGACTAGCGGGATTCCAGTTCTTC	CASSQDFWGLAGFQFF
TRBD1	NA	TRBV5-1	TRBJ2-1	TGCGCCAGCAGGGACCGGGACAGGACTCACAATGAGCAGTTCTTC	CASRDRDRTHNEQFF
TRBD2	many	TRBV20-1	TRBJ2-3	TGCAGTGCACCGACTAGCGGCCGCACAGATACGCAGTATTTT	CSAPTSGRTDTQYF
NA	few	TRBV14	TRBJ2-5	TGTGCCAGCAGCCAACTTTCGTCCGGGACCACCTTACAAGAGACCCAGTACTTC	CASSQLSSGTTLQETQYF
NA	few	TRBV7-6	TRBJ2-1	TGTGCCAGCAGCTCGACCGGGACTCTTGGGGCTACTGAGCAGTTCTTC	CASSSTGTLGATEQFF
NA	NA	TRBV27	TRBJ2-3	TGTGCCAGCAGTTCCTGGGAGAGGGTGGCAGATACGCAGTATTTT	CASSSWERVADTQYF